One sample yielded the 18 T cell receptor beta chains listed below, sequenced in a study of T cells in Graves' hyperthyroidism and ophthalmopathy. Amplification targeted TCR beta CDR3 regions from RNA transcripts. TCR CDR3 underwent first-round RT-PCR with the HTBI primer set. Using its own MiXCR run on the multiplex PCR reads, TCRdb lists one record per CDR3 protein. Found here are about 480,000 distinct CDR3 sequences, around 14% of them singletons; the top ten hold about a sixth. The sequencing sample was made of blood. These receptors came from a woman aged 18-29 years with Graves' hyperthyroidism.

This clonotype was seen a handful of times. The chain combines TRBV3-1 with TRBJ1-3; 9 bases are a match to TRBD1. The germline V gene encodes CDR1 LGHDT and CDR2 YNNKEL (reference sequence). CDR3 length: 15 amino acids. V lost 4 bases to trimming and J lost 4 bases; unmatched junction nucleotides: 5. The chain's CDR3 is CASSPHGQGGNTIYF. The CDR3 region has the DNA TGTGCCAGCAGCCCCCATGGACAGGGGGGAAACACCATATATTTT.

The CDR3, as DNA: TGTGCCAGGCAGGGAACCGGGGAGCTGTTTTTT. The encoded protein is CARQGTGELFF. This sequence joins TRBV2 and TRBJ2-2; D might be TRBD1 (5 bases). The germline V gene has CDR1 SNHLY and CDR2 FYNNEI. The CDR3 loop spans 11 amino acids. Trimming removed 9 bases from V and 5 bases from J, with 7 bases in between.

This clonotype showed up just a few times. Here the CDR3 reads CASSPGDGTEQYV. In nucleotides, the CDR3 is TGTGCCAGCAGCCCCGGGGACGGTACAGAGCAGTACGTC. V is TRBV3-1 and J is TRBJ2-7; the D gene could be TRBD1 or TRBD2 (5 bases each). V was shortened by 4 bases and J by 7 bases, with 14 bases between the two germline ends. This CDR3 has 13 amino acids. The germline CDR1 and CDR2 sequences are LGHDT and YNNKEL (reference sequence).

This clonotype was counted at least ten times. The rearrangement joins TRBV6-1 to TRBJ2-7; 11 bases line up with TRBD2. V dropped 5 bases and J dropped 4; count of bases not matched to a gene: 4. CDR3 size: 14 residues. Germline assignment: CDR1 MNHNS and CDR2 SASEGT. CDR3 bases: TGTGCCAGCAGTTCGGGACTAGCGGTTTACGAGCAGTACTTC. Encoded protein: CASSSGLAVYEQYF.

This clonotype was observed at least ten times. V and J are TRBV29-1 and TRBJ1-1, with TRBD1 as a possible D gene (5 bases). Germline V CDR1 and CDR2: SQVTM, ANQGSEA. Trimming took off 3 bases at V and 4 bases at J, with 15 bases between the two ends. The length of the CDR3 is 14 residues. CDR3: CSVDSEGRGTEAFF. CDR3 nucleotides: TGCAGCGTTGATAGTGAGGGGAGGGGCACTGAAGCTTTCTTT.

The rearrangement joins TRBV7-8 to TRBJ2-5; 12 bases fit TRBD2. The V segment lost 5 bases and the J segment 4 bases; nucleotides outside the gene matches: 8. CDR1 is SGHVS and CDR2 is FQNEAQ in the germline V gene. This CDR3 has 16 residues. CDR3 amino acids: CASSPPGLAGPETQYF. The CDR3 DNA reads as TGTGCCAGCAGCCCCCCCGGACTAGCGGGACCAGAGACCCAGTACTTC. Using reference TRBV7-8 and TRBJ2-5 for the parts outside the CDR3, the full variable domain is GAGVSQSPRYKVAKRGQDVALRCDPISGHVSLFWYQQALGQGPEFLTYFQNEAQLDKSGLPSDRFFAERPEGSVSTLKIQRTQQEDSAVYLCASSPPGLAGPETQYFGPGTRLLVL.

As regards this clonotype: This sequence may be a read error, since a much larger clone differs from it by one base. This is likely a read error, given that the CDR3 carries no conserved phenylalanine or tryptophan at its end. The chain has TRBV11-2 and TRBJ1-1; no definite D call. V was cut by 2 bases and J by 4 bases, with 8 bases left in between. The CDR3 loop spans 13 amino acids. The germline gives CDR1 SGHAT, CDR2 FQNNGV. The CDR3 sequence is CASSLRPGTEAFL. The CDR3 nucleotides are TGTGCCAGCAGCTTACGTCCTGGCACTGAAGCTTTCCTT.

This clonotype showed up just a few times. As DNA, the CDR3 is TGTGCCAGCAGCCAACAACAGCGGCGTAATGAAAAACTGTTTTTT. Amino acid sequence: CASSQQQRRNEKLFF. The chain is built from TRBV14 and TRBJ1-4; D remains unclear. V was clipped by 2 bases and J by 4 bases, with 11 bases between them. This CDR3 is built from 15 residues. CDR1 SGHDN and CDR2 FVKESK come from the germline V gene.

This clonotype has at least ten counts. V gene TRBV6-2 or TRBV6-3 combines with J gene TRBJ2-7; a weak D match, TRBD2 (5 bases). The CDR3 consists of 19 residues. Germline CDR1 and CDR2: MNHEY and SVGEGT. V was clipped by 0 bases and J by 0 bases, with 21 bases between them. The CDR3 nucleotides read TGTGCCAGCAGTTACTCTTACGTCCTAGCCCCCGAGAGCTCCTACGAGCAGTACGTC. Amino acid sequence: CASSYSYVLAPESSYEQYV.

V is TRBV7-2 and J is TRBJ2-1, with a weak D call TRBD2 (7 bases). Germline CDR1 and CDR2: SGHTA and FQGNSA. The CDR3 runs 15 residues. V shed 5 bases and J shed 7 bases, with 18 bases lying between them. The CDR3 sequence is CASSAAGEGWNEQFF. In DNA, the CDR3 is TGTGCCAGCAGCGCCGCAGGGGAGGGCTGGAATGAGCAGTTCTTC.

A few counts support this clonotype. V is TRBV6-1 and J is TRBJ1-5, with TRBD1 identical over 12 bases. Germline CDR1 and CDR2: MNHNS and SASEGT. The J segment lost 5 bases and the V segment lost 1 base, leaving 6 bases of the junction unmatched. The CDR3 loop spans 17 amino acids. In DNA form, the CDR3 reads TGTGCCAGCAGTGAAGTAGGGGACAGGGGGCTCCATCAGCCCCAGCATTTT. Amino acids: CASSEVGDRGLHQPQHF.

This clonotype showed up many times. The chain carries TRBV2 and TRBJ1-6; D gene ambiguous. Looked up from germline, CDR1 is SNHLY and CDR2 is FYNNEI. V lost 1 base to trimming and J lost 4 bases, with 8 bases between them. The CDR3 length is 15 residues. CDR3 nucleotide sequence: TGTGCCAGCAGTGAAGATCAGTATTATAATTCACCCCTCCACTTT. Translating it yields CASSEDQYYNSPLHF.

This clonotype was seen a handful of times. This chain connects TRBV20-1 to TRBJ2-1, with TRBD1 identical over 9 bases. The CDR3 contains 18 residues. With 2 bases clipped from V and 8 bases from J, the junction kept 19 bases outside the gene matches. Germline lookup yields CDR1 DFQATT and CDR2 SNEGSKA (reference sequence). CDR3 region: CSARTYRGRTRTGDEQFF. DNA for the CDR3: TGCAGTGCTAGAACCTACAGGGGGCGGACTAGGACGGGCGATGAGCAGTTCTTC.

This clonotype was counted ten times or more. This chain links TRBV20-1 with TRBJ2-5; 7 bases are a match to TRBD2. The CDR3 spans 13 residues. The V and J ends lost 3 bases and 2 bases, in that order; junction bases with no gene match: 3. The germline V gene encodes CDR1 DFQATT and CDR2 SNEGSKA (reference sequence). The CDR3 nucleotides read TGCAGTGCTAGCGGGACTAAACAAGAGACCCAGTACTTC. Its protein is CSASGTKQETQYF.

As DNA, the CDR3 is TGTGCCAGCTCACCAACGCTGGAGGGATCGAACACCGGGGAGCTGTTTTTT. This codes for CASSPTLEGSNTGELFF. The chain couples TRBV18 to TRBJ2-2; D perhaps matches TRBD2 (6 bases). V was shortened by 2 bases and J by 0 bases, with 13 bases between the two germline ends. Germline V lookup: CDR1 KGHSH, CDR2 LQKENI. This CDR3 region has 17 residues.

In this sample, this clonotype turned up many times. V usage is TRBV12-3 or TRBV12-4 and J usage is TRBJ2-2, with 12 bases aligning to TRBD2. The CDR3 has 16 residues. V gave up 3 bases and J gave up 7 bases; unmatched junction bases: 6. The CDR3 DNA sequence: TGTGCCAGCAGTTTTCTAGCGGGAGGGCCGGGCGGGGAGCTGTTTTTT. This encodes CASSFLAGGPGGELFF.

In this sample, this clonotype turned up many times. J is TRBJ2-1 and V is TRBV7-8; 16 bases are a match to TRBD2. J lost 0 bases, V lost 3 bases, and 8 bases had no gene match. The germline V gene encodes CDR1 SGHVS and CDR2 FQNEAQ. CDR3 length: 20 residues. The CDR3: CASSLKPGLAGGTSYNEQFF. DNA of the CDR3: TGTGCCAGCAGCTTGAAACCGGGACTAGCGGGAGGGACCTCCTACAATGAGCAGTTCTTC.

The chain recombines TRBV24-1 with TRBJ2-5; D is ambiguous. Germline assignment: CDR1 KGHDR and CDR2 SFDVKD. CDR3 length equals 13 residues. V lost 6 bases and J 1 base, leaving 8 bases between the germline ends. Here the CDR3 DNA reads TGTGCCACCAGTAAACACGGCCAAGAGACCCAGTACTTC. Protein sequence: CATSKHGQETQYF.